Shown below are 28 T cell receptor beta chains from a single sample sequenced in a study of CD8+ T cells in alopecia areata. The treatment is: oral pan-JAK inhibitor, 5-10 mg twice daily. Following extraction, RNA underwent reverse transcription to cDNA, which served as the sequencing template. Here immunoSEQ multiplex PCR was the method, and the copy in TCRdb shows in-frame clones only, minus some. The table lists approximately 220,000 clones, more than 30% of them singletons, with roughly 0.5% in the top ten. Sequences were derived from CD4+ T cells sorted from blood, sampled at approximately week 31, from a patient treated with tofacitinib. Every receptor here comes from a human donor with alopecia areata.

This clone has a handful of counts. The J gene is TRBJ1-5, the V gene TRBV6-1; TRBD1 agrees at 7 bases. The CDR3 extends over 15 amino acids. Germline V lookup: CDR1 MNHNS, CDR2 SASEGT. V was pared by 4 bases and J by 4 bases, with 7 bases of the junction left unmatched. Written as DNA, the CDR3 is TGTGCCAGCAGTGCTAACAGGGGAAGAAATCAGCCCCAGCATTTT. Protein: CASSANRGRNQPQHF.

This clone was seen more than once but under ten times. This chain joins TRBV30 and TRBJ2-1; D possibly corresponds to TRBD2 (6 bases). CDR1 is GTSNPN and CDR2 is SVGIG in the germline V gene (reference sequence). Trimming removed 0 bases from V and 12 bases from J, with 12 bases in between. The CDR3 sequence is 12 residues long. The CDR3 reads CAWSVQLGGQFF. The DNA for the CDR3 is TGTGCCTGGAGTGTACAGTTGGGGGGGCAGTTCTTC.

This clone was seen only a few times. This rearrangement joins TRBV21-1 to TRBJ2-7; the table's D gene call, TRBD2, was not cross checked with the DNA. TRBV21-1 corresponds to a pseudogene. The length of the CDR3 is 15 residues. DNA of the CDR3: TGTGCCTCGCCCGGGACTAGCGGGACCTCCTACGAGCAGTACTTC. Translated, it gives CASPGTSGTSYEQYF.

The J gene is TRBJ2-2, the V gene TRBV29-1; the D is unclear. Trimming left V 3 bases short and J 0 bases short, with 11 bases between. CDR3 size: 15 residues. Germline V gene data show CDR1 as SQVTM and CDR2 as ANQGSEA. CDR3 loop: CSVDFGSANTGELFF. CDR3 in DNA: TGCAGCGTTGACTTCGGCAGCGCGAACACCGGGGAGCTGTTTTTT.

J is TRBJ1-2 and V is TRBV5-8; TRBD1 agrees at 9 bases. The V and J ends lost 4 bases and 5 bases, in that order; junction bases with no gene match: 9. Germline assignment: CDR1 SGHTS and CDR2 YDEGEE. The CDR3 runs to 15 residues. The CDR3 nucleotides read TGTGCCAGCAGCCCCCGGGACAGGGACATTTATGGCTACACCTTC. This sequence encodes CASSPRDRDIYGYTF.

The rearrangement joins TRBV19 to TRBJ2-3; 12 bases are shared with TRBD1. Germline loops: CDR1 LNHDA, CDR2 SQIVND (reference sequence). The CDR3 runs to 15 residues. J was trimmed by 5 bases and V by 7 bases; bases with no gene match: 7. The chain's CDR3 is CASTGTGGAGDTQYF. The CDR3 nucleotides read TGTGCCAGTACCGGGACAGGGGGCGCGGGAGATACGCAGTATTTT.

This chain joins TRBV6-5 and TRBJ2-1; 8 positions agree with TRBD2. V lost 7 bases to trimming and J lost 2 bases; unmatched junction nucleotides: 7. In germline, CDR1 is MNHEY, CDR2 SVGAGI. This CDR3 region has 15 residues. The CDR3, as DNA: TGTGCCAGCACCCCGTCCGGGGGGGCCTACAATGAGCAGTTCTTC. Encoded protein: CASTPSGGAYNEQFF.

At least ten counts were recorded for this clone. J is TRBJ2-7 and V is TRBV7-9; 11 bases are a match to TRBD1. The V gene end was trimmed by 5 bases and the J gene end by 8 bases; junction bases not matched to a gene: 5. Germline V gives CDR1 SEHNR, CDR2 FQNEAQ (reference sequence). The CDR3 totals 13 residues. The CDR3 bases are TGTGCCAGCAGCGATGGGACAGGGGGACAGCAGTACTTC. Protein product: CASSDGTGGQQYF.

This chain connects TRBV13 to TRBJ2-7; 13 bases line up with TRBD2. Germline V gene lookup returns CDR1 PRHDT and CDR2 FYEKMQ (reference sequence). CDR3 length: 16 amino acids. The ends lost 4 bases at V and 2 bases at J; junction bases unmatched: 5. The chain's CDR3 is CASSSTSGGLTYEQYF. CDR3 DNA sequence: TGTGCCAGCAGCTCGACTAGCGGGGGGTTGACCTACGAGCAGTACTTC.

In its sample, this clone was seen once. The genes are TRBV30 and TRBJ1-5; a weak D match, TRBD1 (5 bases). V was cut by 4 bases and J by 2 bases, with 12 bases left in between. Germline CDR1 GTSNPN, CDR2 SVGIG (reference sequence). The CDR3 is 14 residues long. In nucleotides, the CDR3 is TGTGCCTGGACAGGGATGGGGCGCAATCAGCCCCAGCATTTT. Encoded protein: CAWTGMGRNQPQHF.

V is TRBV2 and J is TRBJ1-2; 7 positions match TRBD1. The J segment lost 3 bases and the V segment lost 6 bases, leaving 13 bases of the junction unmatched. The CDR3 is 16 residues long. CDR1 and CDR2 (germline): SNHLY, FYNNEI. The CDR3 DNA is TGTGCCAGCAGATCAGGCCTAGGGACAGAACACTATGGCTACACCTTC. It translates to CASRSGLGTEHYGYTF.

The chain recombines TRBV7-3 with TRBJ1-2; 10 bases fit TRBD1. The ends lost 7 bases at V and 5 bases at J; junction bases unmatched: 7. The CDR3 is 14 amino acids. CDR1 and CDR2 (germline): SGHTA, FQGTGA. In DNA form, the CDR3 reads TGTGCCAGCAAACCCGGGACAGGGGCTTATGGCTACACCTTC. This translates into CASKPGTGAYGYTF.

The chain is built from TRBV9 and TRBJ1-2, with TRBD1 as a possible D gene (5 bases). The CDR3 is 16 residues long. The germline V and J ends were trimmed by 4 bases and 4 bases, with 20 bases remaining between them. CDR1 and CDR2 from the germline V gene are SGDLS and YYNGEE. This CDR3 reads CASSPRGTDVVYGYTF. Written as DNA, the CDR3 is TGTGCCAGCAGCCCGAGAGGGACGGATGTAGTCTATGGCTACACCTTC.

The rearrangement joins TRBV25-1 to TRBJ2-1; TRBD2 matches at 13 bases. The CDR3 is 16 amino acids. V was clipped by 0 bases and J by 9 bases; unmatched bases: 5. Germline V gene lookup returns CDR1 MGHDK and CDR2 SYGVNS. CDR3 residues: CASSEYRTSGSREQFF. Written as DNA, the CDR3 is TGTGCCAGCAGTGAATATAGGACTAGCGGGAGCCGTGAGCAGTTCTTC.

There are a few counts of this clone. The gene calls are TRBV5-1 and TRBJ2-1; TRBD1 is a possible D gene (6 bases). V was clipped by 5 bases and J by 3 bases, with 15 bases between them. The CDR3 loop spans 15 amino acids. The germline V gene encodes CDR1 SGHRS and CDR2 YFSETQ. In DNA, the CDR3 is TGCGCCAGCAGTCAACTTGGACAGAACTACAATGAGCAGTTCTTC. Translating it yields CASSQLGQNYNEQFF.

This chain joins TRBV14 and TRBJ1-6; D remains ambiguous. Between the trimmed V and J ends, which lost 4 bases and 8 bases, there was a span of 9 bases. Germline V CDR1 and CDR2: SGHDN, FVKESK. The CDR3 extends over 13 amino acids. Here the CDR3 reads CASSLLADSPLHF. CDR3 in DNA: TGTGCCAGCAGCCTGCTTGCAGATTCACCCCTCCACTTT.

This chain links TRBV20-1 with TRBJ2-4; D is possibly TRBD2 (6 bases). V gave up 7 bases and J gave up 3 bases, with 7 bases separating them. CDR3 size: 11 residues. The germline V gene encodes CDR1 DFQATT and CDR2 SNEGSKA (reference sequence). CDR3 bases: TGCAGTGGGGAGGTCAAAAACATTCAGTACTTC. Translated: CSGEVKNIQYF.

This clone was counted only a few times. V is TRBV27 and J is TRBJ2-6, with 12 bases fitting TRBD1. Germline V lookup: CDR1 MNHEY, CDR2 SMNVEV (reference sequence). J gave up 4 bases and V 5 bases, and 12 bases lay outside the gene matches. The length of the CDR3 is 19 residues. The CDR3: CASSPRPGQGAQGANVLTF. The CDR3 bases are TGTGCCAGCAGTCCGCGCCCGGGACAGGGGGCGCAAGGGGCCAACGTCCTGACTTTC. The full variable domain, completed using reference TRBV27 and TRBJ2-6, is EAQVTQNPRYLITVTGKKLTVTCSQNMNHEYMSWYRQDPGLGLRQIYYSMNVEVTDKGDVPEGYKVSRKEKRNFPLILESPSPNQTSLYFCASSPRPGQGAQGANVLTFGAGSRLTVL.

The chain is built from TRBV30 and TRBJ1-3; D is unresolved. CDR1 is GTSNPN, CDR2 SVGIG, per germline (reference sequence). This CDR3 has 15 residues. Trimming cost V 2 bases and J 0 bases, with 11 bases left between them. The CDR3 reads CAWSYHSISGNTIYF. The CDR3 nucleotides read TGTGCCTGGAGTTACCACAGCATCTCTGGAAACACCATATATTTT. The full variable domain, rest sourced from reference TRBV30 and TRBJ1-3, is SQTIHQWPATLVQPVGSPLSLECTVEGTSNPNLYWYRQAAGRGLQLLFYSVGIGQISSEVPQNLSASRPQDRQFILSSKKLLLSDSGFYLCAWSYHSISGNTIYFGEGSWLTVV.

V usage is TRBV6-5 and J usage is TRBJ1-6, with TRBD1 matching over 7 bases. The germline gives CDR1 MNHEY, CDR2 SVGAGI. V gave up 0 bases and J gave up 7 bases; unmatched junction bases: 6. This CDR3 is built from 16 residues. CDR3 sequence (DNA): TGTGCCAGCAGTTACTCGGCGAGGGGGCCGAATTCACCCCTCCACTTT. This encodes CASSYSARGPNSPLHF.

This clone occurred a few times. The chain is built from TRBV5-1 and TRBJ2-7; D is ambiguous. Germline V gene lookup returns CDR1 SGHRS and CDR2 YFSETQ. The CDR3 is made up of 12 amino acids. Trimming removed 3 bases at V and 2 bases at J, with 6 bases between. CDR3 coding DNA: TGCGCCAGCAGCTCCCAAACCTACGAGCAGTACTTC. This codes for CASSSQTYEQYF. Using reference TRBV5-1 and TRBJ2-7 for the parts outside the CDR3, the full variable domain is KAGVTQTPRYLIKTRGQQVTLSCSPISGHRSVSWYQQTPGQGLQFLFEYFSETQRNKGNFPGRFSGRQFSNSRSEMNVSTLELGDSALYLCASSSQTYEQYFGPGTRLTVT.

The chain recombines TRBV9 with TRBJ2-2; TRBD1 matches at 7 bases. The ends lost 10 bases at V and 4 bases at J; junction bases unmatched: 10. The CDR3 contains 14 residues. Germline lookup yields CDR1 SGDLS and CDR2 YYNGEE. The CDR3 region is CASQDRIVTGELFF. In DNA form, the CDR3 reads TGTGCCTCCCAGGACAGGATCGTCACCGGGGAGCTGTTTTTT.

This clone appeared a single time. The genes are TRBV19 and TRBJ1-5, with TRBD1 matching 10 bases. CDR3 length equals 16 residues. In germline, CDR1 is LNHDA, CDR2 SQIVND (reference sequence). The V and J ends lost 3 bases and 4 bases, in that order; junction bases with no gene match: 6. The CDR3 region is CASSMAGQGTNQPQHF. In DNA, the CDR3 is TGTGCCAGTAGTATGGCGGGACAGGGGACGAATCAGCCCCAGCATTTT. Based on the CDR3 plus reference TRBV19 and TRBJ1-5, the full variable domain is DGGITQSPKYLFRKEGQNVTLSCEQNLNHDAMYWYRQDPGQGLRLIYYSQIVNDFQKGDIAEGYSVSREKKESFPLTVTSAQKNPTAFYLCASSMAGQGTNQPQHFGDGTRLSIL.

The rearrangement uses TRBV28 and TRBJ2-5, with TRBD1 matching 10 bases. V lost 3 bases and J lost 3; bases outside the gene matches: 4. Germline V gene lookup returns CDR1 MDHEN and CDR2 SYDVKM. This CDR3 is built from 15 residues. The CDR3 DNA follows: TGTGCCAGCAGTTTGGGGGGACAGGGGAAAGAGACCCAGTACTTC. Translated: CASSLGGQGKETQYF.

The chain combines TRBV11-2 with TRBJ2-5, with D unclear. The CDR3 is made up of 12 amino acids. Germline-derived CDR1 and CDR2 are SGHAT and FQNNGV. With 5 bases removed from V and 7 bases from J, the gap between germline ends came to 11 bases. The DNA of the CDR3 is TGTGCCAGCAGCCTGGGCCCAGCGACCCAGTACTTC. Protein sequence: CASSLGPATQYF.

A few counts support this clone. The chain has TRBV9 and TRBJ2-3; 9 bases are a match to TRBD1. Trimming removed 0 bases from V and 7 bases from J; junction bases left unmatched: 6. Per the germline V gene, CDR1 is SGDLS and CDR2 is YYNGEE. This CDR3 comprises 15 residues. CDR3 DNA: TGTGCCAGCAGCGTAGTATGGACAGGGGAGAATACGCAGTATTTT. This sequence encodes CASSVVWTGENTQYF.

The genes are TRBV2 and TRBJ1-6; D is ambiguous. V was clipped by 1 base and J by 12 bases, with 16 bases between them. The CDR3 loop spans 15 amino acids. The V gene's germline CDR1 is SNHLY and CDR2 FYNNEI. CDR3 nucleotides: TGTGCCAGCAGTGAAGTGCAGTCAGTGAGACGACCCCTCCACTTT. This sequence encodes CASSEVQSVRRPLHF.

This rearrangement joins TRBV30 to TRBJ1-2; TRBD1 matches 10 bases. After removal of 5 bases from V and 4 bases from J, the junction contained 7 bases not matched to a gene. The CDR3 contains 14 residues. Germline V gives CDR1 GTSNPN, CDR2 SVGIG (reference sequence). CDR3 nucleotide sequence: TGTGCCTGGCGACAGGGGGCGCGGGGCTATGGCTACACCTTC. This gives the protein CAWRQGARGYGYTF.